This T cell receptor (beta chain) was documented in a study of cytomegalovirus exposure and HLA in healthy donors. 60 Vbeta and 13 Jbeta primers were used in PCR. Sequencing was performed with immunoSEQ multiplex PCR; in TCRdb, only in-frame clones are kept and a portion is missing. The data contain roughly 190,000 clones, roughly 10% of them seen just once; the ten biggest clones take up approximately 1.3%. Trimming stripped 0 bases from V and 1 base from J, with 7 bases between. Germline CDR1 and CDR2: SGDLS and YYNGEE. The CDR3 spans 14 residues. Whole-study results and caveats: Within an earlier analysis, most TCR beta V segments proved productive either about 87% or about 30% of the time.

This clone was detected only a few times. The target antigen is unknown. Sequenced sample: PBMCs. V and J are TRBV9 and TRBJ2-5; no clear D. This sequence was found in a woman in her thirties in good health and CMV-seropositive. The CDR3 DNA reads TGTGCCAGCAGCGTAGCAGGCACCCAAGAGACCCAGTACTTC. Protein sequence: CASSVAGTQETQYF.